Here is one T cell receptor (beta chain) with its context. The germline V and J ends were trimmed by 7 bases and 4 bases, with 14 bases remaining between them. Germline CDR1 MNHNS, CDR2 SASEGT. The CDR3 loop spans 14 amino acids. Preparation of the TCRbeta library involved a method that used unique molecular identifiers. TCRdb independently ran MiXCR on the PCR reads; one entry per CDR3 protein. The repertoire consists of 150,000 to 200,000 distinct CDR3 sequences, with over 5.5% occurring once and the leading ten covering around 2.7%. The data are from a study of T-cell reconstitution after alpha-beta-depleted transplantation in children.

This clonotype originated in a human donor who donated a stem cell graft to a child with Wiskott-Aldrich syndrome. This sequence joins TRBV6-1 and TRBJ2-1; D uncertain. The specimen was PBMCs from the stem cell graft donor, collected from the stem cell graft. The CDR3 sequence is CASNSPPHYNEQFF. The DNA of the CDR3 is TGTGCCAGCAACTCCCCTCCTCATTACAATGAGCAGTTCTTC.